The rows below give T cell receptor beta chains drawn from one sample of a study of OX40 agonist ivuxolimab in advanced cancers. Some clones are missing from TCRdb's copy, which holds only in-frame ones; the method was immunoSEQ multiplex PCR. The sample consists of some 50,000 clones, approximately 81% of them appearing once. Specimen: CD4+ or CD8+ T cells sorted from blood, collected in a trial of the OX40 agonist ivuxolimab. Receptors were obtained from an adult with an advanced solid tumor such as melanoma, head and neck, liver or kidney cancer. Each CDR3 is given with its conserved first and last residue. The order of the fields is J gene, D gene, clone size, V gene, CDR3 DNA, CDR3 protein. A D gene is named only where the DNA matches it firmly. Clone size, where shown, is once, few, many, or a class for clones that have expanded.

J gene: TRBJ2-3
D gene: -
clone size: -
V gene: TRBV7-2
CDR3 DNA: TGTGCCAGCAGCTTAGAGGGGACCACAGATACGCAGTATTTT
CDR3 protein: CASSLEGTTDTQYF

J gene: TRBJ2-7
D gene: TRBD2
clone size: -
V gene: TRBV28
CDR3 DNA: TGTGCCAGCAGTTTATGGACTAGCGGGGGCCACGGGGAGCAGTACTTC
CDR3 protein: CASSLWTSGGHGEQYF

J gene: TRBJ1-2
D gene: -
clone size: -
V gene: TRBV27
CDR3 DNA: TGTGCCAGCAGTTTATCGGGTTCGTATGGCTACACCTTC
CDR3 protein: CASSLSGSYGYTF

J gene: TRBJ2-3
D gene: TRBD2
clone size: once
V gene: TRBV5-4
CDR3 DNA: TGTGCCAGATCCACCCGCGGGAGAGATACGCAGTATTTT
CDR3 protein: CARSTRGRDTQYF

J gene: TRBJ2-7
D gene: -
clone size: few
V gene: TRBV25-1
CDR3 DNA: TGTGCCAGCAGTGTTTATAGCGGTCTGTCCTACGAGCAGTACTTC
CDR3 protein: CASSVYSGLSYEQYF

J gene: TRBJ2-3
D gene: TRBD2
clone size: -
V gene: TRBV7-2
CDR3 DNA: TGTGCCAGCAGCCTAAGACTAGCGGGAGGCACAGATACGCAGTATTTT
CDR3 protein: CASSLRLAGGTDTQYF

J gene: TRBJ1-3
D gene: -
clone size: -
V gene: TRBV7-8
CDR3 DNA: TGTGCCAGCAGCCCATATCCGGTGGAGGCTCGCTCTGGAAACACCATATATTTT
CDR3 protein: CASSPYPVEARSGNTIYF

J gene: TRBJ2-3
D gene: -
clone size: -
V gene: TRBV11-3
CDR3 DNA: TGTGCCAGCGAGAGCACAGATACGCAGTATTTT
CDR3 protein: CASESTDTQYF

J gene: TRBJ2-4
D gene: -
clone size: -
V gene: TRBV19
CDR3 DNA: TGTGCCAGTAGTAATGCAGGGAAAAACATTCAGTACTTC
CDR3 protein: CASSNAGKNIQYF

J gene: TRBJ2-1
D gene: TRBD2
clone size: -
V gene: TRBV6-6
CDR3 DNA: TGTGCCAGCAGTAGGACTAGCGGGAGTAGGAATGAGCAGTTCTTC
CDR3 protein: CASSRTSGSRNEQFF

J gene: TRBJ2-1
D gene: TRBD2
clone size: -
V gene: TRBV30
CDR3 DNA: TGTGCCTGGACCTCCCTAGCGGGAAGCTACAATGAGCAGTTCTTC
CDR3 protein: CAWTSLAGSYNEQFF

J gene: TRBJ1-2
D gene: TRBD1
clone size: -
V gene: TRBV7-2
CDR3 DNA: TGTGCCAGCAGCTTAGCTCTACCGGGACAGGCGTATGGCTACACCTTC
CDR3 protein: CASSLALPGQAYGYTF

J gene: TRBJ2-1
D gene: TRBD2
clone size: once
V gene: TRBV14
CDR3 DNA: TGTGCCAGCAGCCAAGCGGTCGGGGGAGGGAGCTCCTACAATGAGCAGTTCTTC
CDR3 protein: CASSQAVGGGSSYNEQFF

J gene: TRBJ2-1
D gene: TRBD2
clone size: -
V gene: TRBV5-1
CDR3 DNA: TGCGCCAGCAGCTTGATGGTAGCGGGGGCCCTGGACAATGAGCAGTTCTTC
CDR3 protein: CASSLMVAGALDNEQFF

J gene: TRBJ1-3
D gene: TRBD1
clone size: -
V gene: TRBV2
CDR3 DNA: TGTGCCAGCAGGACAGGGGCGTCTGGAAACACCATATATTTT
CDR3 protein: CASRTGASGNTIYF

J gene: TRBJ2-1
D gene: -
clone size: -
V gene: TRBV29-1
CDR3 DNA: TGCAGCGTTGTTGGGATGTATGAGCAGTTCTTC
CDR3 protein: CSVVGMYEQFF

J gene: TRBJ1-2
D gene: TRBD1
clone size: few
V gene: TRBV14
CDR3 DNA: TGTGCCAGCAGCCCGAGTCCCGGACAGGGGGCTAGAGGCTACACCTTC
CDR3 protein: CASSPSPGQGARGYTF

J gene: TRBJ2-1
D gene: -
clone size: once
V gene: TRBV4-2
CDR3 DNA: TGTGCCAGCAGCCCGACAGCCCGAACCTACAATGAGCAGTTCTTC
CDR3 protein: CASSPTARTYNEQFF

J gene: TRBJ2-2
D gene: -
clone size: -
V gene: TRBV29-1
CDR3 DNA: TGCAGCGTTGAAGCCTCCGGGACCCCGAACACCGGGGAGCTGTTTTTT
CDR3 protein: CSVEASGTPNTGELFF

J gene: TRBJ2-1
D gene: TRBD2
clone size: -
V gene: TRBV27
CDR3 DNA: TGTGCCAGCAGTTCTCTACTAGCGGGGGGATACAATGAGCAGTTCTTC
CDR3 protein: CASSSLLAGGYNEQFF

J gene: TRBJ2-6
D gene: -
clone size: -
V gene: TRBV11-2
CDR3 DNA: TGTGCCACCTCTGGGGCCAACGTCCTGACTTTC
CDR3 protein: CATSGANVLTF

J gene: TRBJ2-2
D gene: -
clone size: -
V gene: TRBV9
CDR3 DNA: TGTGCCAGTAGAGACACGGGACCCCTGAACACCGGGGAGCTGTTTTTT
CDR3 protein: CASRDTGPLNTGELFF

J gene: TRBJ2-3
D gene: -
clone size: -
V gene: TRBV9
CDR3 DNA: TGTGCCAGCAGCATAACTAGCACAGATACGCAGTATTTT
CDR3 protein: CASSITSTDTQYF

J gene: TRBJ2-6
D gene: -
clone size: few
V gene: TRBV11-2
CDR3 DNA: TGTGCCAGCAGCTTAGATCCCTCTGGGGCCAACGTCCTGACTTTC
CDR3 protein: CASSLDPSGANVLTF

J gene: TRBJ2-1
D gene: TRBD2
clone size: -
V gene: TRBV10-3
CDR3 DNA: TGTGCCATCAGTGACCTTGGCAAACTAGCGGGAGGAGACGAAGGCAATGAGCAGTTCTTC
CDR3 protein: CAISDLGKLAGGDEGNEQFF

J gene: TRBJ1-6
D gene: TRBD1
clone size: once
V gene: TRBV5-1
CDR3 DNA: TGCGCCAGCAGCTTGGGTTTCGGACAGGGAAATTCACCCCTCCACTTT
CDR3 protein: CASSLGFGQGNSPLHF

J gene: TRBJ1-2
D gene: -
clone size: -
V gene: TRBV7-8
CDR3 DNA: TGTGCCAGCAGCTTATTAGGGGACTATGGCTACACCTTC
CDR3 protein: CASSLLGDYGYTF

J gene: TRBJ2-2
D gene: TRBD1
clone size: -
V gene: TRBV14
CDR3 DNA: TGTGCCAGCAGCCGCGTACAGGGGACCGGGGAGCTGTTTTTT
CDR3 protein: CASSRVQGTGELFF

J gene: TRBJ2-1
D gene: -
clone size: -
V gene: TRBV7-2
CDR3 DNA: TGTGCCAGCAGCTTAGTTTTAGCCTCGAGCTCCTACAATGAGCAGTTCTTC
CDR3 protein: CASSLVLASSSYNEQFF

J gene: TRBJ1-2
D gene: -
clone size: -
V gene: TRBV28
CDR3 DNA: TGTGCCAGCAGTTTAAGGCGTCCGGGGAGCTACACCTTC
CDR3 protein: CASSLRRPGSYTF

J gene: TRBJ1-4
D gene: -
clone size: -
V gene: TRBV7-2
CDR3 DNA: TGTGCCAGCAGCCCAGTGGGGGGGGCAACTAATGAAAAACTGTTTTTT
CDR3 protein: CASSPVGGATNEKLFF

J gene: TRBJ2-3
D gene: -
clone size: few
V gene: TRBV11-3
CDR3 DNA: TGTGCCAGCAGCCCCGCTAGGGAAGCAGATACGCAGTATTTT
CDR3 protein: CASSPAREADTQYF

J gene: TRBJ2-2
D gene: -
clone size: -
V gene: TRBV19
CDR3 DNA: TGTGCCAGTAGTGCGGCAGGGCGGACCGGGGAGCTGTTTTTT
CDR3 protein: CASSAAGRTGELFF

J gene: TRBJ1-2
D gene: TRBD1
clone size: -
V gene: TRBV2
CDR3 DNA: TGTGCCAGCAGTGAGGTGACAGGGGATGGCTACACCTTC
CDR3 protein: CASSEVTGDGYTF

J gene: TRBJ2-5
D gene: -
clone size: -
V gene: TRBV27
CDR3 DNA: TGTGCCAGCAGTTTACGAGGGGTGCCTCCTCTGGGAGAGACCCAGTACTTC
CDR3 protein: CASSLRGVPPLGETQYF

J gene: TRBJ2-5
D gene: -
clone size: -
V gene: TRBV10-2
CDR3 DNA: TGCGCCAGCAGCGAACTAGTTGCTCGAGAGACCCAGTACTTC
CDR3 protein: CASSELVARETQYF

J gene: TRBJ2-5
D gene: -
clone size: -
V gene: TRBV29-1
CDR3 DNA: TGCAGCGTTTCGGGAGTAGGACAAGAGACCCAGTACTTC
CDR3 protein: CSVSGVGQETQYF

J gene: TRBJ1-5
D gene: -
clone size: -
V gene: TRBV28
CDR3 DNA: TGTGCCAGCACCGGTGGGGAGTGGGGCAATAGCAATCAGCCCCAGCATTTT
CDR3 protein: CASTGGEWGNSNQPQHF

J gene: TRBJ2-1
D gene: TRBD2
clone size: -
V gene: TRBV5-1
CDR3 DNA: TGCGCCAGCAGCCGCGGGGGAGGGTCCTACAATGAGCAGTTCTTC
CDR3 protein: CASSRGGGSYNEQFF

J gene: TRBJ2-3
D gene: TRBD2
clone size: -
V gene: TRBV7-2
CDR3 DNA: TGTGCCAGCAGCTTAAGGCCGGGAGGGGCAGATACGCAGTATTTT
CDR3 protein: CASSLRPGGADTQYF

J gene: TRBJ1-4
D gene: -
clone size: few
V gene: TRBV28
CDR3 DNA: TGTGCCAGCAGCACCCAAACGGGGAATCTGAATGAAAAACTGTTTTTT
CDR3 protein: CASSTQTGNLNEKLFF